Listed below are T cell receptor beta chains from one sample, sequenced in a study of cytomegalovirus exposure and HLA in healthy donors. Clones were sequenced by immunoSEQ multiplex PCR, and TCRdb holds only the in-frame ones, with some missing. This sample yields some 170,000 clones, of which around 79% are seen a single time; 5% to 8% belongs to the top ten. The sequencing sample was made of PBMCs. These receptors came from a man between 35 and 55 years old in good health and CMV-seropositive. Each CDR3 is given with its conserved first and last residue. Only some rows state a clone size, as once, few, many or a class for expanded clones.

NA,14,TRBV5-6,CASSFWGGNQPQHF
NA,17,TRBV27,CASSFLPGGRYNSPLHF
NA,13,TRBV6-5,CASSYYRTGGEFF
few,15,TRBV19,CASSITSPSTDTQYF
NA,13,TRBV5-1,CASSFQGEHEQYF
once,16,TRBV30,CAWSRDSFANTGELFF
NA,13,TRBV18,CASSPQGGQPQHF
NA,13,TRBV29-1,CSVAGGGRYGYTF
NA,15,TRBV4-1,CASSRGQGSSNEQFF
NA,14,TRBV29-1,CSVVGMAGWTEAFF
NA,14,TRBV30,CAWSVPGLENEQYF
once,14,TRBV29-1,CSVQGYGLSGELFF
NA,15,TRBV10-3,CAISGLLAGEDEQFF
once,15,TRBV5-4,CASSLANTGNTEAFF
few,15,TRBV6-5,CASSYSPGGRETQYF
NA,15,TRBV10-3,CAIRIDRGWNTEAFF
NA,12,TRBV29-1,CSVPSMNTEAFF
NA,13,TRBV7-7,CASSPRERGEQFF
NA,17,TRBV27,CASSSPIQGAPSNEQFF
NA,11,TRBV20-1,CSVPQGTEAFF
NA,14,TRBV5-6,CASSPGHQSYGYTF
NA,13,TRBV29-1,CSVGDRYDNIQYF
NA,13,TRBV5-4,CASSLDSSGEQYF
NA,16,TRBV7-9,CASSLEAGTGGHGYTF
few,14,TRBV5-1,CASSSGLATDTQYF